Below are 8 T cell receptor beta chains sequenced from a single sample in a study of cytomegalovirus exposure and HLA in healthy donors. 13 Jbeta primers and 60 Vbeta primers were used for the PCR. Method: immunoSEQ multiplex PCR; TCRdb's copy keeps in-frame clones and lacks some. The profile shows more than 85,000 clones, about 69% of them singletons. Sequencing was done on a sample of PBMCs. The receptors stem from a human donor in good health.

This clone has just one count. The chain links TRBV27 to TRBJ1-2; no reliable D call. The germline V gene encodes CDR1 MNHEY and CDR2 SMNVEV (reference sequence). The CDR3 is 16 residues long. Trimming removed 8 bases from V and 1 base from J, with 20 bases in between. The chain's CDR3 is CASSYRVMRINYGYTF. In nucleotides, the CDR3 is TGTGCCAGCTCCTATCGAGTTATGAGAATTAACTATGGCTACACCTTC.

This rearrangement joins TRBV2 to TRBJ1-1; tentative D call: TRBD1 (5 bases). V gave up 2 bases and J gave up 4 bases, with 5 bases separating them. In germline, CDR1 is SNHLY, CDR2 FYNNEI. The CDR3 is 12 amino acids. The CDR3 protein is CASSEQGTEAFF. CDR3 DNA sequence: TGTGCCAGCAGTGAACAGGGCACTGAAGCTTTCTTT.

This rearrangement joins TRBV13 to TRBJ2-7; the match to TRBD2 covers 7 bases. V lost 5 bases, J lost 11 bases, and 15 bases stayed unmatched. Germline values: CDR1 PRHDT, CDR2 FYEKMQ (reference sequence). CDR3 length equals 14 residues. CDR3 sequence: CASSTRLEGGREYF. The CDR3 DNA reads as TGTGCCAGCAGCACACGACTAGAGGGCGGGAGAGAGTACTTC.

V and J are TRBV19 and TRBJ2-3; 8 bases are shared with TRBD2. V gave up 4 bases and J gave up 3 bases; unmatched junction bases: 0. The CDR3 totals 13 residues. Germline CDR1 and CDR2: LNHDA and SQIVND (reference sequence). CDR3 sequence (DNA): TGTGCCAGTAGTAGCGGGAGGACAGATACGCAGTATTTT. The encoded protein is CASSSGRTDTQYF. Complete variable domain (other parts from reference TRBV19 and TRBJ2-3): DGGITQSPKYLFRKEGQNVTLSCEQNLNHDAMYWYRQDPGQGLRLIYYSQIVNDFQKGDIAEGYSVSREKKESFPLTVTSAQKNPTAFYLCASSSGRTDTQYFGPGTRLTVL.

The V and J genes are TRBV7-9 and TRBJ2-6, with D possibly TRBD1 on 6 matching bases. Germline assignment: CDR1 SEHNR and CDR2 FQNEAQ (reference sequence). The CDR3 covers 16 residues. V dropped 5 bases and J dropped 4 bases, with 15 bases sitting between them. CDR3 nucleotides: TGTGCCAGCAGCATTCGACAGGTCTCCGGGGCCAACGTCCTGACTTTC. It codes for CASSIRQVSGANVLTF.

The V call is TRBV9, the J call TRBJ2-2; 8 bases are a match to TRBD2. This CDR3 has 16 residues. The junction had 9 bases not matched to a gene; V was cut back by 4 bases and J by 4 bases. Germline loops: CDR1 SGDLS, CDR2 YYNGEE. The CDR3 here is CASSSASGWSTGELFF. CDR3 in DNA: TGTGCCAGCAGCTCCGCTAGCGGGTGGAGCACCGGGGAGCTGTTTTTT. Supplemented by reference TRBV9 and TRBJ2-2, the full variable domain reads DSGVTQTPKHLITATGQRVTLRCSPRSGDLSVYWYQQSLDQGLQFLIQYYNGEERAKGNILERFSAQQFPDLHSELNLSSLELGDSALYFCASSSASGWSTGELFFGEGSRLTVL.

This clone has only a few counts. The chain has TRBV10-2 and TRBJ2-5; a weak D match, TRBD2 (6 bases). CDR3 length: 14 residues. CDR1 WSHSY and CDR2 SAAADI come from the germline V gene. V was shortened by 4 bases and J by 5 bases, with 14 bases between the two germline ends. For the CDR3, the DNA is TGCGCCAGCAGTGTGGGCGGGATCAGTGAGACCCAGTACTTC. Its translation: CASSVGGISETQYF.

V is TRBV5-1 and J is TRBJ2-2; D is possibly TRBD2 (6 bases). V was clipped by 8 bases and J by 7 bases, with 15 bases between them. The CDR3 is made up of 13 amino acids. The germline CDR1 and CDR2 sequences are SGHRS and YFSETQ. DNA of the CDR3: TGCGCCAGTAACTACGGGAGTAACGGGGAGCTGTTTTTT. It is translated as CASNYGSNGELFF. The full variable domain, in which reference TRBV5-1 and TRBJ2-2 provide the parts outside the CDR3, is KAGVTQTPRYLIKTRGQQVTLSCSPISGHRSVSWYQQTPGQGLQFLFEYFSETQRNKGNFPGRFSGRQFSNSRSEMNVSTLELGDSALYLCASNYGSNGELFFGEGSRLTVL.